The 7 T cell receptor beta chains below were found in one sample sequenced in a study of blood T cell repertoires in COVID-19. TCRdb keeps only in-frame clones here, not all; method: immunoSEQ multiplex PCR. Among a few hundred thousand clones, approximately 87% were seen once, and the ten largest hold 10%. The sample taken for sequencing was PBMCs or T cells enriched from blood (not recorded which). The receptors were sampled from a woman aged 45-65 years who had recovered from COVID-19.

Written as DNA, the CDR3 is TGCAGCGTTCGTCAGAGCGGGACAGGGTGGGGTGAGCAGTTCTTC. Amino acids: CSVRQSGTGWGEQFF. This sequence joins TRBV29-1 and TRBJ2-1, with TRBD1 matching over 9 bases. Trimming took 5 bases from V and 9 from J; bases not matched to a gene: 14. From germline, CDR1 is SQVTM and CDR2 ANQGSEA. This CDR3 spans 15 amino acids.

The rearrangement joins TRBV4-1 to TRBJ2-7; 11 bases match TRBD1. This CDR3 is 18 amino acids long. The V segment lost 2 bases and the J segment 2 bases; nucleotides outside the gene matches: 11. Looked up from germline, CDR1 is MGHRA and CDR2 is YSYEKL. The CDR3 DNA is TGCGCCAGCAGCCAACCCCTGGGGAAGGGACAGGGGGCCTACGAGCAGTACTTC. Amino acids: CASSQPLGKGQGAYEQYF.

The chain joins TRBV28 to TRBJ2-5, with 7 bases that match TRBD1. The CDR3 has 14 amino acids. V shed 5 bases, J shed 4 bases, and the junction held 7 bases outside the gene matches. Germline CDR1 MDHEN, CDR2 SYDVKM. The CDR3 nucleotides are TGTGCCAGCAGTCTGCAGGGGGTAAGAGAGACCCAGTACTTC. Translation gives CASSLQGVRETQYF.

The chain employs TRBV3-1 (or the pseudogene TRBV3-2) and TRBJ1-4, with 9 bases that match TRBD1. Trimming cost V 1 base and J 15 bases; bases outside gene matches: 6. CDR1 LGHDT and CDR2 YNNKEL come from the germline V gene (reference sequence). This CDR3 contains 13 residues. CDR3 region: CASSQGGTGILFF. CDR3 nucleotide sequence: TGTGCCAGCAGCCAAGGGGGGACAGGGATATTGTTTTTT.

As to this clone: The sample contains more than one DNA sequence encoding this CDR3. The CDR3 sequence is CASGTGYYGYTF. CDR3 bases: TGTGCCAGCGGGACAGGCTACTATGGCTACACCTTC. This chain connects TRBV28 to TRBJ1-2; TRBD1 agrees at 8 bases. Germline V gene sequence: CDR1 MDHEN, CDR2 SYDVKM. The V segment lost 8 bases and the J segment 3 bases; nucleotides outside the gene matches: 2. This CDR3 comprises 12 residues.

This chain joins TRBV7-9 and TRBJ2-7, with a weak D call TRBD2 (6 bases). The CDR3 totals 15 residues. The ends were cut back, 1 base at V and 3 bases at J, with 13 bases in the middle. The germline gives CDR1 SEHNR, CDR2 FQNEAQ (reference sequence). The CDR3 DNA reads as TGTGCCAGCAGCTTAGTCAGCGGGCGCGTCTACGAGCAGTACTTC. Residues: CASSLVSGRVYEQYF.

This clone came up a few times. The chain uses TRBV11-2 and TRBJ2-7, with TRBD1 as a possible D gene (5 bases). There are 13 residues in the CDR3. Trimming took off 0 bases at V and 4 bases at J, with 7 bases between the two ends. Germline-derived CDR1 and CDR2 are SGHAT and FQNNGV. The CDR3 region has the DNA TGTGCCAGCAGCTTAGATCAGGGTTACGAGCAGTACTTC. Its protein is CASSLDQGYEQYF.